The rows below give T cell receptor beta chains drawn from one sample of a study of somatic mutations in cytotoxic T cells in rheumatoid arthritis. Clones were sequenced by immunoSEQ multiplex PCR, and TCRdb holds only the in-frame ones, with some missing. The sample yields about 10,000 clones, more than 70% seen once. Sequencing was done on a sample of CD8+ T cells sorted from blood. The source is an adult with rheumatoid arthritis. Each CDR3 is given with its conserved first and last residue.

V gene: TRBV9
CDR3 protein: CASSVDDRGGLDEQYF

V gene: TRBV4-1
CDR3 protein: CASSQGLTQAKNIQYF

V gene: TRBV9
CDR3 protein: CASSVGTANTEAFF

V gene: TRBV13
CDR3 protein: CASSPALRTDTQYF

V gene: TRBV7-9
CDR3 protein: CASSFTGSLNMDTQYF

V gene: TRBV27
CDR3 protein: CASSLYSDTDTQYF

V gene: TRBV19
CDR3 protein: CASSIEAGGSYEQYF

V gene: TRBV28
CDR3 protein: CASSLGRYTEAFF

V gene: TRBV7-9
CDR3 protein: CASSFTGVGYTF

V gene: TRBV28
CDR3 protein: CASSIQLTGSYEQYF

V gene: TRBV7-9
CDR3 protein: CASSFGQSAYEQYF

V gene: TRBV9
CDR3 protein: CASSVGQGATGELFF

V gene: TRBV5-4
CDR3 protein: CASSGQTAYEQYF

V gene: TRBV29-1
CDR3 protein: CSVVPGRETQYF

V gene: TRBV19
CDR3 protein: CASSIGLQETQYF